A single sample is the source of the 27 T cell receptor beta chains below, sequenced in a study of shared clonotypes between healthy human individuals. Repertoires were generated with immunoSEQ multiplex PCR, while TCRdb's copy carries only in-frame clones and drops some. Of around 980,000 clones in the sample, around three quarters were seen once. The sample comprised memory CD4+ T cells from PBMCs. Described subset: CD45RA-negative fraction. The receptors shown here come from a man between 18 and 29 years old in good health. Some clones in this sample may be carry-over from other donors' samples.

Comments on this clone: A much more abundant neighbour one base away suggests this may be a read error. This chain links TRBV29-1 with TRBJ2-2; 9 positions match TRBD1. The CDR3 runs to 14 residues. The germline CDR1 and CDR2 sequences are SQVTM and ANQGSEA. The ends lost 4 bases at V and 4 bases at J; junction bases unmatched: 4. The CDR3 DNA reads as TGCAGCGTTGTCGGACAGGGGAGCACCGGGGAGCTGTTTTTT. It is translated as CSVVGQGSTGELFF.

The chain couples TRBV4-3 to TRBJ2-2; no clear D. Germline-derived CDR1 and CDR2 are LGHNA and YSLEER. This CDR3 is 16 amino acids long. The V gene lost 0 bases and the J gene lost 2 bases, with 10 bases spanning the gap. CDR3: CASSQEPNLNTGELFF. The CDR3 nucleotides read TGCGCCAGCAGCCAAGAGCCGAACCTTAACACCGGGGAGCTGTTTTTT.

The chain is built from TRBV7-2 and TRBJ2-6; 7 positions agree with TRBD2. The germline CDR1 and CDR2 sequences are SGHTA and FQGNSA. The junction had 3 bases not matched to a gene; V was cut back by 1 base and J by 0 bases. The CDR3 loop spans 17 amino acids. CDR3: CASSLGGGDSGANVLTF. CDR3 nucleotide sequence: TGTGCCAGCAGCTTAGGGGGAGGGGACTCTGGGGCCAACGTCCTGACTTTC.

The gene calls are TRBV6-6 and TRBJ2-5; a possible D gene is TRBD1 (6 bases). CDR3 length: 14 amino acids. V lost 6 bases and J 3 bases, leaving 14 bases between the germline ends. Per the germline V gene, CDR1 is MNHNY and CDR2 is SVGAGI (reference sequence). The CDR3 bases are TGTGCCAGCAGACCGCCACAGGGAAAAGAGACCCAGTACTTC. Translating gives CASRPPQGKETQYF.

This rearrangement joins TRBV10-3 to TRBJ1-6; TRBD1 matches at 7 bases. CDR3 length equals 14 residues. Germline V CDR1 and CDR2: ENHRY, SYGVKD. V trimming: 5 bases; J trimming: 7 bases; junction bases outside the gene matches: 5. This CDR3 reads CAISQTGYNSPLHF. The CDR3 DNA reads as TGTGCCATCAGTCAGACAGGGTACAATTCACCCCTCCACTTT.

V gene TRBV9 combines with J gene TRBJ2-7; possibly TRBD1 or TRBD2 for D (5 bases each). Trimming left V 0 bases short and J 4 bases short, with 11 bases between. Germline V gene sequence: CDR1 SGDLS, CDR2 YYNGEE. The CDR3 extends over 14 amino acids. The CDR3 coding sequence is TGTGCCAGCAGCGTAGACCGGTGGGGGTACGAGCAGTACTTC. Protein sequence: CASSVDRWGYEQYF.

As DNA, the CDR3 is TGCGCCAGCAGCCGGACGGTCGACTCTGGAAACACCATATATTTT. Residues: CASSRTVDSGNTIYF. The chain uses TRBV5-1 and TRBJ1-3; no definite D call. This CDR3 comprises 15 residues. Trimming took off 4 bases at V and 0 bases at J, with 11 bases between the two ends. Germline V lookup: CDR1 SGHRS, CDR2 YFSETQ.

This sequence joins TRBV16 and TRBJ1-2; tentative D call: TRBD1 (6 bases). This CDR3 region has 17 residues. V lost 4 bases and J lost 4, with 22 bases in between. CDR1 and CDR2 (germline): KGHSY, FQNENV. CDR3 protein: CASSPGGQQRIVYGYTF. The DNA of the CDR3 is TGTGCCAGCAGCCCCGGGGGGCAGCAGCGAATTGTCTATGGCTACACCTTC. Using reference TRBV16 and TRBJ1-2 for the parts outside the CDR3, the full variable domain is GEEVAQTPKHLVRGEGQKAKLYCAPIKGHSYVFWYQQVLKNEFKFLISFQNENVFDETGMPKERFSAKCLPNSPCSLEIQATKLEDSAVYFCASSPGGQQRIVYGYTFGSGTRLTVV.

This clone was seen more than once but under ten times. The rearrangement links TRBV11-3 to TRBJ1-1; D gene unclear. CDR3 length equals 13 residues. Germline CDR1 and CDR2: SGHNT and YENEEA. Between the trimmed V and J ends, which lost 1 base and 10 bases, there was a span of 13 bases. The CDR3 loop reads CASSLGGSSGAFF. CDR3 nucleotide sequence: TGTGCCAGCAGCTTAGGTGGTAGTTCCGGAGCTTTCTTT.

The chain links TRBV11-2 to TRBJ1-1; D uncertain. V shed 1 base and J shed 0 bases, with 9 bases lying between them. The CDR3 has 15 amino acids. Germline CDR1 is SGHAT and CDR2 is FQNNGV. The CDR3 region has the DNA TGTGCCAGCAGCTTAGGAACGGGAATGAACACTGAAGCTTTCTTT. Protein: CASSLGTGMNTEAFF.

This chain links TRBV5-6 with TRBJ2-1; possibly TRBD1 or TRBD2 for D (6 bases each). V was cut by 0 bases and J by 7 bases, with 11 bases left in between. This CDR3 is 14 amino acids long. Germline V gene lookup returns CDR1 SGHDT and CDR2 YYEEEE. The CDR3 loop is CASSLAGARNEQFF. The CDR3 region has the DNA TGTGCCAGCAGCTTGGCGGGGGCGAGGAATGAGCAGTTCTTC.

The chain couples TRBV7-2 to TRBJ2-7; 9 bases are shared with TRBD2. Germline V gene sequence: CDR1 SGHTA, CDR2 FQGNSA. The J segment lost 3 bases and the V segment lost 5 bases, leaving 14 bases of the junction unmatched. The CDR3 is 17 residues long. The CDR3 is CASSRTLASGMGYEQYF. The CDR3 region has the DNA TGTGCCAGCAGCCGCACCCTTGCTAGCGGGATGGGCTACGAGCAGTACTTC.

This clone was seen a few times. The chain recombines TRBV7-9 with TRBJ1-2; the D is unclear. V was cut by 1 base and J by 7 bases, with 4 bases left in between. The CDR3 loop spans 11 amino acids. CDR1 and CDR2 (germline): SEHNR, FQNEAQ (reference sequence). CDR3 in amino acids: CASSLETGYTF. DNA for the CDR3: TGTGCCAGCAGCTTAGAAACTGGCTACACCTTC.

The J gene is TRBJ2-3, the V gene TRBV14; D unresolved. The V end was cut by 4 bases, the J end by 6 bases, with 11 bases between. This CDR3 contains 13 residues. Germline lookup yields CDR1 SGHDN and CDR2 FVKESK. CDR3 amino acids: CASSRELSDTQYF. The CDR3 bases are TGTGCCAGCAGCCGTGAGCTCTCCGATACGCAGTATTTT.

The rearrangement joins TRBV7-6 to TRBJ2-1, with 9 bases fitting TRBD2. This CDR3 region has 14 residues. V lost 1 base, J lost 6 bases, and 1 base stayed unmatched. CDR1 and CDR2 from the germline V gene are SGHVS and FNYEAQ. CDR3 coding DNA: TGTGCCAGCAGCTTAGTAGCGGGAGTCAATGAGCAGTTCTTC. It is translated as CASSLVAGVNEQFF.

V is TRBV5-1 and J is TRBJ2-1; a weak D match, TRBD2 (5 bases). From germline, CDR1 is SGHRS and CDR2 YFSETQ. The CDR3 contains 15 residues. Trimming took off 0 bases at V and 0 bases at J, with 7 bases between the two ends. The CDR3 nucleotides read TGCGCCAGCAGCTTGGTGACTAACTCCTACAATGAGCAGTTCTTC. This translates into CASSLVTNSYNEQFF.

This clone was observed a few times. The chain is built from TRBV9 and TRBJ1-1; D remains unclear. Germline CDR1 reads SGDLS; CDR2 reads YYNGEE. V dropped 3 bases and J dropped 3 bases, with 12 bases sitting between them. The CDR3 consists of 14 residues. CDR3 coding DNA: TGTGCCAGCAGCGCCCGCCTCTGGGACACTGAAGCTTTCTTT. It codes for CASSARLWDTEAFF. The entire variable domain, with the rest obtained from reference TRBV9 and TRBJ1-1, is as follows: DSGVTQTPKHLITATGQRVTLRCSPRSGDLSVYWYQQSLDQGLQFLIQYYNGEERAKGNILERFSAQQFPDLHSELNLSSLELGDSALYFCASSARLWDTEAFFGQGTRLTVV.

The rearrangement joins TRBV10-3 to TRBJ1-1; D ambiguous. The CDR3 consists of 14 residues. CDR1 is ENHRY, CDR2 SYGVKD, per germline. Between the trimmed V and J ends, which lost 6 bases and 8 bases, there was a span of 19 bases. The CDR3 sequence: CAIRPLARHSEAFF. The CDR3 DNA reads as TGTGCCATCAGGCCTCTTGCCAGACACTCAGAAGCTTTCTTT.

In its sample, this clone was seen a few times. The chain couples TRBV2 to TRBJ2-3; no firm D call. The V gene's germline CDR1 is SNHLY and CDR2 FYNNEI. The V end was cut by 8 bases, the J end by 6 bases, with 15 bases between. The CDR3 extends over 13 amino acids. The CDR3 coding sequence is TGTGCCAGCCAAAACTATAACGGGGATACGCAGTATTTT. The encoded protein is CASQNYNGDTQYF. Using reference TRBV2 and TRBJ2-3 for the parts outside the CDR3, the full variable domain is EPEVTQTPSHQVTQMGQEVILRCVPISNHLYFYWYRQILGQKVEFLVSFYNNEISEKSEIFDDQFSVERPDGSNFTLKIRSTKLEDSAMYFCASQNYNGDTQYFGPGTRLTVL.

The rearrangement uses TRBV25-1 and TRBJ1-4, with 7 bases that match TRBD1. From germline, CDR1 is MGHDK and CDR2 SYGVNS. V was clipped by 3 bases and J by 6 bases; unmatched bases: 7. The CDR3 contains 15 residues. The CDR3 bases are TGTGCCAGCAGTGACCCGACAGGGCCGGATGAAAAACTGTTTTTT. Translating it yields CASSDPTGPDEKLFF.

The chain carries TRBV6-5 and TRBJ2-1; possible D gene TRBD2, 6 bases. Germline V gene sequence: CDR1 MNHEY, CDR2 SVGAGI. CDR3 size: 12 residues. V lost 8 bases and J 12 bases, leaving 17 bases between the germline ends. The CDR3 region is CASGTGLGGQFF. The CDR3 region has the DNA TGTGCCAGCGGAACCGGCCTGGGGGGGCAGTTCTTC.

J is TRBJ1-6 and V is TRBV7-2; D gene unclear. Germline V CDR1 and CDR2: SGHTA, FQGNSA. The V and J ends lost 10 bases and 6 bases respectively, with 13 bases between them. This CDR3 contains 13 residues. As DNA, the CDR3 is TGTGCCACCGGGAGTTGGTTTAATTCACCCCTCCACTTT. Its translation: CATGSWFNSPLHF. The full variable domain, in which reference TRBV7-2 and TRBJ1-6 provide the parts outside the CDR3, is GAGVSQSPSNKVTEKGKDVELRCDPISGHTALYWYRQSLGQGLEFLIYFQGNSAPDKSGLPSDRFSAERTGGSVSTLTIQRTQQEDSAVYLCATGSWFNSPLHFGNGTRLTVT.

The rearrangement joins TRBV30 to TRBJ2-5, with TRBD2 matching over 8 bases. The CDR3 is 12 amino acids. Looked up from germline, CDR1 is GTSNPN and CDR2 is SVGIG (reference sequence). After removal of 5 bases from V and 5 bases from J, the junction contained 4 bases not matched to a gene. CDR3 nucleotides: TGTGCCTGGGCTCCGGGGGGGGAGACCCAGTACTTC. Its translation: CAWAPGGETQYF. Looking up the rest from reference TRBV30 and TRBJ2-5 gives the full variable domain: SQTIHQWPATLVQPVGSPLSLECTVEGTSNPNLYWYRQAAGRGLQLLFYSVGIGQISSEVPQNLSASRPQDRQFILSSKKLLLSDSGFYLCAWAPGGETQYFGPGTRLLVL.

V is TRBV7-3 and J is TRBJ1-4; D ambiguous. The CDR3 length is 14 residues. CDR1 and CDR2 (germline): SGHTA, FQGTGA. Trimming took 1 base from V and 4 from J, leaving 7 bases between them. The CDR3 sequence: CASSLKGSNEKLFF. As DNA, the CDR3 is TGTGCCAGCAGCTTAAAGGGCAGTAATGAAAAACTGTTTTTT.

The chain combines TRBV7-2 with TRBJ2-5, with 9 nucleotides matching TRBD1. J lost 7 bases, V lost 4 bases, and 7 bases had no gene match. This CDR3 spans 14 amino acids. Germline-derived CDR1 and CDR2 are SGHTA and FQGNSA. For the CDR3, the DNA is TGTGCCAGCAGCTCAGACAGGGGGGTTAGGACCCAGTACTTC. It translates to CASSSDRGVRTQYF. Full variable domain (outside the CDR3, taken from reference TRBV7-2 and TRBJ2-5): GAGVSQSPSNKVTEKGKDVELRCDPISGHTALYWYRQSLGQGLEFLIYFQGNSAPDKSGLPSDRFSAERTGGSVSTLTIQRTQQEDSAVYLCASSSDRGVRTQYFGPGTRLLVL.

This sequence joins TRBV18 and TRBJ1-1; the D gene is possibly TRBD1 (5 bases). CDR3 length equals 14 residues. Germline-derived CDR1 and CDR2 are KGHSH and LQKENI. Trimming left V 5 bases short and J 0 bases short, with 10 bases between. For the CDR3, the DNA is TGTGCCAGCTCAGGCGGGGGGGTGAACACTGAAGCTTTCTTT. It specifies CASSGGGVNTEAFF.

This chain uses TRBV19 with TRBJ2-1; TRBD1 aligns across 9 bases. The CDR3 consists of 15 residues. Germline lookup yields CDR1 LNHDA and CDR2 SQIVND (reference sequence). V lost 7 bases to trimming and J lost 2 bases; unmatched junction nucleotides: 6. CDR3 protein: CASKGRTGAYNEQFF. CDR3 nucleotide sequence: TGTGCCAGTAAGGGTAGGACAGGGGCCTACAATGAGCAGTTCTTC.